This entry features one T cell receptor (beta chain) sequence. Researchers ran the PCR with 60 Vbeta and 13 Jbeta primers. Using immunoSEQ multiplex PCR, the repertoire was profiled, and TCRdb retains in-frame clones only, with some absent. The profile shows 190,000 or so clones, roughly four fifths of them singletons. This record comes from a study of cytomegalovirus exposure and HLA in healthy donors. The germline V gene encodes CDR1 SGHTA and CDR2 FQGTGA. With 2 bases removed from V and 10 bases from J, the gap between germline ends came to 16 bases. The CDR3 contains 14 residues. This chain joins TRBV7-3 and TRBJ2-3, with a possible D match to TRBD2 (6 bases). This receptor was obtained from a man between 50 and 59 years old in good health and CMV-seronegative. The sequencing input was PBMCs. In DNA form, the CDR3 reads TGTGCCAGCAGCTTAGGCGGGGCCGCCCGGGCGCAGTATTTT. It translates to CASSLGGAARAQYF.